Shown below are 5 T cell receptor beta chains from a single sample sequenced in a study of T cells in Graves' hyperthyroidism and ophthalmopathy. Researchers amplified the TCR beta CDR3 regions from RNA transcripts. The HTBI primer set served for first-round RT-PCR of the TCR CDR3. Each CDR3 protein gets one entry after TCRdb re-called the multiplex PCR reads with MiXCR. The data show 200,000 to 250,000 distinct CDR3 sequences, about a sixth seen once. Sequenced input: blood. All receptors derive from a woman between 18 and 29 years old with Graves' ophthalmopathy.

This clonotype was counted many times. V is TRBV18 and J is TRBJ1-2; possibly TRBD1 for D (5 bases). Germline CDR1 and CDR2: KGHSH and LQKENI. V was trimmed by 3 bases and J by 0 bases, leaving 14 bases between them. The CDR3 spans 16 residues. The CDR3 loop reads CASSPARQTPNYGYTF. In DNA form, the CDR3 reads TGTGCCAGCTCACCCGCAAGACAGACTCCTAACTATGGCTACACCTTC. The variable domain in full, completed from reference TRBV18 and TRBJ1-2, reads NAGVMQNPRHLVRRRGQEARLRCSPMKGHSHVYWYRQLPEEGLKFMVYLQKENIIDESGMPKERFSAEFPKEGPSILRIQQVVRGDSAAYFCASSPARQTPNYGYTFGSGTRLTVV.

Many counts were recorded for this clonotype. V and J are TRBV20-1 and TRBJ2-3, with TRBD2 as a possible D gene (6 bases). Germline lookup yields CDR1 DFQATT and CDR2 SNEGSKA (reference sequence). This CDR3 spans 16 amino acids. The V end was cut by 2 bases, the J end by 6 bases, with 21 bases between. The CDR3 spells CSARHLGTGSTDTQYF. The CDR3 coding sequence is TGCAGTGCTAGACATTTGGGGACTGGCAGTACGGATACGCAGTATTTT.

This clonotype was observed many times. CDR3 in amino acids: CSVPGVSYNEQFF. CDR3 in DNA: TGCAGTGTTCCGGGAGTCTCCTACAATGAGCAGTTCTTC. The chain links TRBV20-1 to TRBJ2-1, with D possibly matching TRBD2 (6 bases). In germline, CDR1 is DFQATT, CDR2 SNEGSKA (reference sequence). Trimming shortened V by 7 bases and J by 0 bases, and 10 bases separated the two germline ends. The CDR3 is made up of 13 amino acids.

The chain couples TRBV5-1 to TRBJ2-7; the match to TRBD1 covers 11 bases. Germline V gene lookup returns CDR1 SGHRS and CDR2 YFSETQ. Trimming at V came to 3 bases and at J to 0 bases, leaving 2 bases not matched to a gene. This CDR3 spans 15 amino acids. CDR3 loop: CASSSGQGGSYEQYF. The CDR3 DNA follows: TGCGCCAGCAGCTCGGGACAGGGGGGCTCCTACGAGCAGTACTTC. The full variable domain, in which reference TRBV5-1 and TRBJ2-7 provide the parts outside the CDR3, is KAGVTQTPRYLIKTRGQQVTLSCSPISGHRSVSWYQQTPGQGLQFLFEYFSETQRNKGNFPGRFSGRQFSNSRSEMNVSTLELGDSALYLCASSSGQGGSYEQYFGPGTRLTVT.

This clonotype was counted ten times or more. V gene TRBV30 combines with J gene TRBJ2-3, with unresolved D. Deletions cut 5 bases from V and 1 base from J, with 13 bases between. Germline V gives CDR1 GTSNPN, CDR2 SVGIG (reference sequence). The CDR3 has 14 residues. Here the CDR3 reads CAWCSSWGTDTQYF. CDR3 sequence (DNA): TGTGCCTGGTGCTCTAGTTGGGGCACAGATACGCAGTATTTT.